This T cell receptor (beta chain) emerged from a study of blood T cell repertoires in COVID-19. On the study more broadly: Both acute and convalescent COVID-19 samples were obtained from the United States, Italy and Spain. Sources were T cells, B-cell-depleted T cells, or PBMCs; the material itself was cDNA or gDNA.

Some clones are missing from TCRdb's copy, which holds only in-frame ones; the method was immunoSEQ multiplex PCR. The sample lists 150,000 to 200,000 clones; roughly four fifths were seen once. There are 15 residues in the CDR3. Germline V gene sequence: CDR1 KGHSY, CDR2 FQNENV. Trimming stripped 2 bases from V and 2 bases from J, with 12 bases between. Sequencing was performed on peripheral blood. The V gene is TRBV16, the J gene TRBJ1-1; D unclear. The origin of this receptor is a human donor in a cohort sampled during active COVID-19. DNA of the CDR3: TGTGCCAGCAGCCAAGCCCCAGGAAGAAACACTGAAGCTTTCTTT. The encoded protein is CASSQAPGRNTEAFF.